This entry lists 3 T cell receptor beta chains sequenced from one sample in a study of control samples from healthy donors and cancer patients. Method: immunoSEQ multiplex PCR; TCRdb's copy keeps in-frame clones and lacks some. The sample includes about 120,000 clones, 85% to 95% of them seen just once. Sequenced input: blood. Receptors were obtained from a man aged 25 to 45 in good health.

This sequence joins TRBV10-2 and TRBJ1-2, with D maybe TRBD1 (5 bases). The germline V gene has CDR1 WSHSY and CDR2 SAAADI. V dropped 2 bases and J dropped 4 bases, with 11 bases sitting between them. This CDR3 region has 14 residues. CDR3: CASSEPGAPYGYTF. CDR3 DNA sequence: TGCGCCAGCAGTGAGCCCGGGGCACCCTATGGCTACACCTTC.

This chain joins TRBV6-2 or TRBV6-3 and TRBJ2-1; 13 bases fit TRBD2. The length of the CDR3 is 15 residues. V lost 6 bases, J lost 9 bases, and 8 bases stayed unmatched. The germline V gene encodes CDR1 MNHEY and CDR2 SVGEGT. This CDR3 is CASSLTSGGASEQFF. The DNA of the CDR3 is TGTGCCAGCAGCCTCACTAGCGGGGGGGCTAGTGAGCAGTTCTTC.

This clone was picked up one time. The CDR3 nucleotides read TGTGCCAGCAGTTACCGGGACTCTGGAAACACCATATATTTT. It yields the protein CASSYRDSGNTIYF. The chain uses TRBV6-5 and TRBJ1-3, with D hard to call. Deletions cut 2 bases from V and 0 bases from J, with 5 bases between. Germline V CDR1 and CDR2: MNHEY, SVGAGI. CDR3 size: 14 residues.